This record looks at one T cell receptor (beta chain) sequence and its context. Its antigen is not identified. Using immunoSEQ multiplex PCR, the repertoire was profiled, and TCRdb retains in-frame clones only, with some absent. Here the sample spans about 2.3 million clones, roughly 92% being singletons. This specimen comes from a study of shared clonotypes between healthy human individuals. Findings and caveats of the study: Naive subsets tended to show greater estimated richness than memory subsets. The donor pool, a small one, limited the genetic and exposure-history diversity represented.

Material for sequencing was naive CD4+ T cells from PBMCs. Specified subset: CD45RA+ positively selected. The TCR comes from a man aged 18-30 years in good health. Some clones in this sample may be carry-over from other donors' samples.

In DNA form, the CDR3 reads TGTGCCAGCTCATCGATGTTCACCTACGAGCAGTACTTC. Residues: CASSSMFTYEQYF. The rearrangement joins TRBV28 to TRBJ2-7; D remains unclear. Germline loops: CDR1 MDHEN, CDR2 SYDVKM. Trimming cost V 8 bases and J 2 bases, with 13 bases left between them. The CDR3 extends over 13 amino acids.